The clone carrying this TCR beta chain came up a few times. This sample was included in a study of OX40 agonist ivuxolimab in advanced cancers. Study in general: Patients received the agonistic anti-OX40 (CD134) antibody ivuxolimab.

The method was immunoSEQ multiplex PCR; TCRdb's version includes in-frame clones alone and lacks a portion of them. This sample yields tens of thousands of clones, of which 84% are seen a single time; 50% belongs to the top ten. The CDR3 has 12 residues. V shed 0 bases and J shed 6 bases, with 5 bases lying between them. Germline V CDR1 and CDR2: SGDLS, YYNGEE. Sequenced material: CD4+ or CD8+ T cells sorted from blood, taken in a trial of the OX40 agonist ivuxolimab. The chain is built from TRBV9 and TRBJ2-3; unclear D gene. The TCR originated in an adult with an advanced solid tumor such as melanoma, head and neck, liver or kidney cancer. The CDR3 loop is CASSVGSDTQYF. The CDR3 DNA is TGTGCCAGCAGCGTAGGCTCCGATACGCAGTATTTT.